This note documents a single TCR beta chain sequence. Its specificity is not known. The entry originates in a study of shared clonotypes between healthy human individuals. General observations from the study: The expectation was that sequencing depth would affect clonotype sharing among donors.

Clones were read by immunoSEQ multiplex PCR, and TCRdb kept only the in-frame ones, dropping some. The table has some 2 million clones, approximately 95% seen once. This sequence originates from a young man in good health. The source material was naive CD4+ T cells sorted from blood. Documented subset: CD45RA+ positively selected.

This CDR3 is CASTLAGLTDTQYF. The CDR3, as DNA: TGTGCCAGCACACTAGCGGGCCTCACAGATACGCAGTATTTT. The chain is built from TRBV5-4 and TRBJ2-3; the match to TRBD2 covers 9 bases. The length of the CDR3 is 14 residues. Germline values: CDR1 SGHNT, CDR2 YYREEE (reference sequence). V lost 6 bases to trimming and J lost 2 bases; unmatched junction nucleotides: 4.